Shown below are 19 T cell receptor beta chains from a single sample sequenced in a study of shared clonotypes between healthy human individuals. TCRdb's copy holds only in-frame clones and misses some; the assay was immunoSEQ multiplex PCR. In the table there are about 550,000 clones, less than 97% of which are singletons. In the naive CD8 group, cells lacked CD45RO and were positively selected for CCR7, so terminally differentiated effector memory CD45RA+ cells were left out. The source material was naive CD8+ T cells sorted from blood. The receptors were sampled from a woman younger than 45 in good health.

This rearrangement joins TRBV5-4 to TRBJ2-7; 8 bases are a match to TRBD2. This CDR3 has 15 residues. The germline gives CDR1 SGHNT, CDR2 YYREEE (reference sequence). V shed 4 bases and J 3 bases; nucleotides not matched to a gene: 9. The CDR3 region is CASSLREGAVYEQYF. The CDR3 region has the DNA TGTGCCAGCAGCCTCCGGGAGGGAGCAGTCTACGAGCAGTACTTC.

The DNA for the CDR3 is TGTGCCAGCAGCCAAATGACCATTAGCGAGCAGTACTTC. Translating it yields CASSQMTISEQYF. The chain combines TRBV14 with TRBJ2-7; D gene ambiguous. Looked up from germline, CDR1 is SGHDN and CDR2 is FVKESK. Trimming removed 2 bases from V and 6 bases from J, with 11 bases in between. The CDR3 contains 13 residues.

This chain connects TRBV30 to TRBJ2-7; the match to TRBD2 covers 8 bases. CDR1 is GTSNPN, CDR2 SVGIG, per germline (reference sequence). The CDR3 spans 15 residues. The V and J ends lost 0 bases and 2 bases, in that order; junction bases with no gene match: 6. The CDR3 DNA reads TGTGCCTGGAGTGTAGAACTAGCGGTTACCTACGAGCAGTACTTC. As protein: CAWSVELAVTYEQYF.

The chain joins TRBV4-1 to TRBJ1-4, with a possible D match to TRBD1 (5 bases). Germline CDR1 and CDR2: MGHRA and YSYEKL. V lost 0 bases and J 8 bases, leaving 16 bases between the germline ends. The CDR3 runs to 16 residues. Here the CDR3 DNA reads TGCGCCAGCAGCCAAGATAGGAGTGTTGGGGGGGAAAAACTGTTTTTT. As protein: CASSQDRSVGGEKLFF.

This chain uses TRBV6-7 with TRBJ2-3; TRBD2 agrees at 9 bases. TRBV6-7 is filed as an ORF, its function uncertain. V was pared by 0 bases and J by 2 bases, with 3 bases of the junction left unmatched. The CDR3 totals 16 residues. The CDR3 spells CASSYSAGGATDTQYF. In nucleotides, the CDR3 is TGTGCCAGCAGTTACTCGGCGGGAGGGGCCACAGATACGCAGTATTTT.

This clone appeared once. The rearrangement joins TRBV21-1 to TRBJ2-3; the table names TRBD2, a call not compared with the DNA. TRBV21-1 corresponds to a pseudogene. The CDR3 is 20 amino acids. The CDR3 loop reads CASSKAASGRTDRLTDTQYF. The CDR3 DNA is TGTGCCAGCAGCAAAGCCGCTAGCGGGAGGACCGATCGCTTAACAGATACGCAGTATTTT.

A few counts support this clone. V is TRBV5-4 and J is TRBJ2-4; D remains unclear. This CDR3 region has 13 residues. V was clipped by 3 bases and J by 8 bases, with 12 bases between them. Germline values: CDR1 SGHNT, CDR2 YYREEE (reference sequence). CDR3: CASSSDGQDIQYF. The CDR3 DNA is TGTGCCAGCAGCTCGGACGGTCAAGACATTCAGTACTTC. The full variable domain, its missing parts supplied by reference TRBV5-4 and TRBJ2-4, is ETGVTQSPTHLIKTRGQQVTLRCSSQSGHNTVSWYQQALGQGPQFIFQYYREEENGRGNFPPRFSGLQFPNYSSELNVNALELDDSALYLCASSSDGQDIQYFGAGTRLSVL.

The chain couples TRBV7-2 to TRBJ2-7; D not certain. The length of the CDR3 is 13 residues. CDR1 is SGHTA, CDR2 FQGNSA, per germline. Trimming removed 8 bases at V and 2 bases at J, with 13 bases between. This chain's CDR3 is CASRTLGTYEQYF. DNA of the CDR3: TGTGCCAGCCGGACCTTAGGTACCTACGAGCAGTACTTC.

This chain joins TRBV25-1 and TRBJ2-2, with D hard to call. CDR3 length: 14 residues. In germline, CDR1 is MGHDK, CDR2 SYGVNS. Trimming took off 3 bases at V and 2 bases at J, with 7 bases between the two ends. The CDR3 DNA follows: TGTGCCAGCAGTGATTACAGAAACACCGGGGAGCTGTTTTTT. Translation gives CASSDYRNTGELFF. Full variable domain (outside the CDR3, taken from reference TRBV25-1 and TRBJ2-2): EADIYQTPRYLVIGTGKKITLECSQTMGHDKMYWYQQDPGMELHLIHYSYGVNSTEKGDLSSESTVSRIRTEHFPLTLESARPSHTSQYLCASSDYRNTGELFFGEGSRLTVL.

CDR3 amino acids: CASSPGLGVQETQYF. As DNA, the CDR3 is TGTGCCAGCAGCCCCGGACTAGGGGTTCAAGAGACCCAGTACTTC. The V gene is TRBV7-9, the J gene TRBJ2-5; 7 nucleotides match TRBD2. The germline gives CDR1 SEHNR, CDR2 FQNEAQ (reference sequence). The CDR3 has 15 residues. V lost 5 bases and J lost 2; bases outside the gene matches: 8. Based on the CDR3 plus reference TRBV7-9 and TRBJ2-5, the full variable domain is DTGVSQNPRHKITKRGQNVTFRCDPISEHNRLYWYRQTLGQGPEFLTYFQNEAQLEKSRLLSDRFSAERPKGSFSTLEIQRTEQGDSAMYLCASSPGLGVQETQYFGPGTRLLVL.

The chain links TRBV28 to TRBJ1-1; unclear D gene. The ends were cut back, 8 bases at V and 0 bases at J, with 16 bases in the middle. The CDR3 totals 15 residues. Germline lookup yields CDR1 MDHEN and CDR2 SYDVKM. In DNA form, the CDR3 reads TGTGCCAGCGCAGAGCCTAGAGTCATGAACACTGAAGCTTTCTTT. It specifies CASAEPRVMNTEAFF.

The V gene is TRBV7-8, the J gene TRBJ2-3; perhaps TRBD1 as D (6 bases). Looked up from germline, CDR1 is SGHVS and CDR2 is FQNEAQ. The V gene lost 1 base and the J gene lost 3 bases, with 11 bases spanning the gap. The CDR3 has 15 amino acids. CDR3 in amino acids: CASSLGWGHTDTQYF. Here the CDR3 DNA reads TGTGCCAGCAGCTTAGGGTGGGGGCATACAGATACGCAGTATTTT.

The chain employs TRBV28 and TRBJ2-7; 7 positions agree with TRBD1. V dropped 7 bases and J dropped 0; count of bases not matched to a gene: 9. The germline gives CDR1 MDHEN, CDR2 SYDVKM. CDR3 length: 15 residues. CDR3 sequence (DNA): TGTGCCAGCACCTTATCCGGGACAGTCTCCTACGAGCAGTACTTC. Its protein product is CASTLSGTVSYEQYF.

The V and J genes are TRBV25-1 and TRBJ1-2, with D perhaps TRBD1 (5 bases). With 2 bases removed from V and 3 bases from J, the gap between germline ends came to 7 bases. The length of the CDR3 is 13 residues. Germline V gene lookup returns CDR1 MGHDK and CDR2 SYGVNS. The CDR3 DNA sequence: TGTGCCAGCAGTGAAGCAGGGTACTATGGCTACACCTTC. Its protein is CASSEAGYYGYTF.

The chain uses TRBV5-1 and TRBJ2-2; 8 bases are a match to TRBD2. This CDR3 comprises 18 residues. The J segment lost 3 bases and the V segment lost 7 bases, leaving 17 bases of the junction unmatched. Germline CDR1 is SGHRS and CDR2 is YFSETQ. CDR3 sequence (DNA): TGCGCCAGCGTTGGAGGCAGGAAAAGCGGGAGCGACACCGGGGAGCTGTTTTTT. The encoded protein is CASVGGRKSGSDTGELFF.

The chain recombines TRBV7-8 with TRBJ2-7; TRBD1 agrees at 9 bases. There are 17 residues in the CDR3. The germline CDR1 and CDR2 sequences are SGHVS and FQNEAQ. Trimming took 1 base from V and 1 from J; bases not matched to a gene: 8. The CDR3 DNA sequence: TGTGCCAGCAGCTTAGTTCCCGGGACAGGGCTATCCTACGAGCAGTACTTC. Residues: CASSLVPGTGLSYEQYF.

The chain uses TRBV10-3 and TRBJ2-1, with D perhaps TRBD2 (6 bases). Between the trimmed V and J ends, which lost 7 bases and 5 bases, there was a span of 15 bases. This CDR3 has 14 residues. Looked up from germline, CDR1 is ENHRY and CDR2 is SYGVKD. The CDR3 protein is CAITGEGPHNEQFF. The CDR3 DNA sequence: TGTGCCATCACGGGAGAGGGCCCCCACAATGAGCAGTTCTTC.

V and J are TRBV9 and TRBJ2-3; D is possibly TRBD1 (6 bases). The CDR3 totals 14 residues. Germline lookup yields CDR1 SGDLS and CDR2 YYNGEE. Trimming took 3 bases from V and 2 from J, leaving 10 bases between them. The CDR3 here is CASSDRDTTDTQYF. In DNA, the CDR3 is TGTGCCAGCAGCGACCGGGACACCACAGATACGCAGTATTTT. Full variable domain (missing parts from reference TRBV9 and TRBJ2-3): DSGVTQTPKHLITATGQRVTLRCSPRSGDLSVYWYQQSLDQGLQFLIQYYNGEERAKGNILERFSAQQFPDLHSELNLSSLELGDSALYFCASSDRDTTDTQYFGPGTRLTVL.

J is TRBJ1-3 and V is TRBV14; TRBD1 might be the D (5 bases). Germline CDR1 is SGHDN and CDR2 is FVKESK. The ends were cut back, 4 bases at V and 2 bases at J, with 12 bases in the middle. This CDR3 spans 15 amino acids. CDR3 in DNA: TGTGCCAGCAGCCGAGACAGCACTACTGGAAACACCATATATTTT. It codes for CASSRDSTTGNTIYF.